There are a few counts of the clone carrying this T cell receptor beta chain. Antigen: not known. This entry comes from a study of response to subunit inactivated influenza vaccine. Germline V gene data show CDR1 as DFQATT and CDR2 as SNEGSKA (reference sequence). V lost 1 base and J 1 base, leaving 6 bases between the germline ends. The CDR3 extends over 13 amino acids. TCRdb re-derived calls from the RT-PCR reads in MiXCR, one entry per CDR3 protein. The sample records more than 700,000 distinct CDR3 sequences, 21% being singletons. Study results and caveats: Each seasonal flu vaccination may recruit only limited new T cells, authors suggested.

The sequence was obtained from a man aged 50-59 years who received an inactivated influenza vaccine. The starting material was PBMCs from blood, obtained roughly 5 days after vaccination. The rearrangement joins TRBV20-1 to TRBJ2-3; possible D gene TRBD2, 5 bases. This CDR3 is CSARVGGTDTQYF. The CDR3 region has the DNA TGCAGTGCTAGAGTCGGGGGCACAGATACGCAGTATTTT.